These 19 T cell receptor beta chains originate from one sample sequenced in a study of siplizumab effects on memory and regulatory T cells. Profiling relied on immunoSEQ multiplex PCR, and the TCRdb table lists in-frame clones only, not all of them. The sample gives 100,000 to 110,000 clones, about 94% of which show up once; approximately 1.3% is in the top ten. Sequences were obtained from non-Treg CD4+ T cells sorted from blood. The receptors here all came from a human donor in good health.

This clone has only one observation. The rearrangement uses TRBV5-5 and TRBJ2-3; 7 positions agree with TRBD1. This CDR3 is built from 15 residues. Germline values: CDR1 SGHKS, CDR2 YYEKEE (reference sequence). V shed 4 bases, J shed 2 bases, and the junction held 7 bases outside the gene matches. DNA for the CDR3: TGTGCCAGCAGCCAAGACGGGACAGTCACAGATACGCAGTATTTT. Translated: CASSQDGTVTDTQYF.

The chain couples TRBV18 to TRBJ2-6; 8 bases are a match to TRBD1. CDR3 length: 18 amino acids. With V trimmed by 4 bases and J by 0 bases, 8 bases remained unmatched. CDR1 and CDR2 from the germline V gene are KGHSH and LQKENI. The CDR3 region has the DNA TGTGCCAGCTCACTAGGGGGGACAGGAAGCTCTGGGGCCAACGTCCTGACTTTC. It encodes CASSLGGTGSSGANVLTF.

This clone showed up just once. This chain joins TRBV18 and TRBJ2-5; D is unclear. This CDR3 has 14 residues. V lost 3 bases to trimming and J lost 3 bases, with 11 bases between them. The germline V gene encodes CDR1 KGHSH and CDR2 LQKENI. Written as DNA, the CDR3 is TGTGCCAGCTCACCTGCAGTGATTAAAGAGACCCAGTACTTC. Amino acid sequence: CASSPAVIKETQYF.

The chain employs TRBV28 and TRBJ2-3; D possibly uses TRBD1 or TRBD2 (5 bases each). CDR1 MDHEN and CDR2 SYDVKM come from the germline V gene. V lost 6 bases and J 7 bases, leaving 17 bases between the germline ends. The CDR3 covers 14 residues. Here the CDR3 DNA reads TGTGCCAGCAGACCGGACGGGGCCCCGAATACGCAGTATTTT. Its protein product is CASRPDGAPNTQYF. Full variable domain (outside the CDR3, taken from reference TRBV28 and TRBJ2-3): DVKVTQSSRYLVKRTGEKVFLECVQDMDHENMFWYRQDPGLGLRLIYFSYDVKMKEKGDIPEGYSVSREKKERFSLILESASTNQTSMYLCASRPDGAPNTQYFGPGTRLTVL.

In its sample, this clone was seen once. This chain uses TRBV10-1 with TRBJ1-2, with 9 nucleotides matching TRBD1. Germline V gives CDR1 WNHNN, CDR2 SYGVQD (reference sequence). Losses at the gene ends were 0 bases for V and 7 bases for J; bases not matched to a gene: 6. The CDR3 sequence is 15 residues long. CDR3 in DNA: TGCGCCAGCAGTGAGTCAATCGGACAGGGGTCTGGCTACACCTTC. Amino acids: CASSESIGQGSGYTF.

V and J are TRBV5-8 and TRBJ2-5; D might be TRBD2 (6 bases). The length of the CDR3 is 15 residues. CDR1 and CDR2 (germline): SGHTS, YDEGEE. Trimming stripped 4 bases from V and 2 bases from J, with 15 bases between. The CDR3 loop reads CASSPESGSQETQYF. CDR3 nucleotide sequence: TGTGCCAGCAGCCCTGAGAGCGGGTCACAAGAGACCCAGTACTTC.

The CDR3 protein is CASSLIDRGVYEQYF. CDR3 coding DNA: TGCGCCAGCAGCTTGATCGACAGGGGGGTCTACGAGCAGTACTTC. The V and J genes are TRBV5-1 and TRBJ2-7, with 9 bases that match TRBD1. J was trimmed by 3 bases and V by 1 base; bases with no gene match: 5. The CDR3 has 15 amino acids. Germline loops: CDR1 SGHRS, CDR2 YFSETQ.

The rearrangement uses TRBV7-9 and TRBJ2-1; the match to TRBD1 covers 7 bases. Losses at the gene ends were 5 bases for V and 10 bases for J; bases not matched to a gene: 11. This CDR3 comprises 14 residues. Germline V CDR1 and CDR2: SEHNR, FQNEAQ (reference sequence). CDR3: CASSTPGQSREQFF. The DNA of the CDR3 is TGTGCCAGCAGCACACCGGGACAGAGTAGGGAGCAGTTCTTC.

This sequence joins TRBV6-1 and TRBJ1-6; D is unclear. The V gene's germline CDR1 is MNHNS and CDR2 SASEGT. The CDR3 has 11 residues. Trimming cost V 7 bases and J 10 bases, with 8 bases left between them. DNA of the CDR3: TGTGCCAGCACGGCGGGATCACCCCTCCACTTT. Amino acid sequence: CASTAGSPLHF.

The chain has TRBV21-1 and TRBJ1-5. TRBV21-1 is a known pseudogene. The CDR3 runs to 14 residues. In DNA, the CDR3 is TGTGCCAGCAGCAAAGCTGGAAGCAATCAGCCCCAGCATTTT. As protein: CASSKAGSNQPQHF.

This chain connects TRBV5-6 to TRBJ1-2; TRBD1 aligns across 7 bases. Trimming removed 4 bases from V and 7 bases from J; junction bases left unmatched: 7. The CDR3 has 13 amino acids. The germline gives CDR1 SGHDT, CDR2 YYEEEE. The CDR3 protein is CASSGMTGTGYTF. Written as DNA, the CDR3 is TGTGCCAGCAGCGGAATGACAGGGACTGGCTACACCTTC.

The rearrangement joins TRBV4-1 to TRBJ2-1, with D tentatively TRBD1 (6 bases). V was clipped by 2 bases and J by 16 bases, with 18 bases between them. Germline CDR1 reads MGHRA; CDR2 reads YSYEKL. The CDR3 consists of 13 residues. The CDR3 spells CASSQNQGRNYFF. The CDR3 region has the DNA TGCGCCAGCAGCCAAAACCAGGGGAGAAATTACTTCTTC.

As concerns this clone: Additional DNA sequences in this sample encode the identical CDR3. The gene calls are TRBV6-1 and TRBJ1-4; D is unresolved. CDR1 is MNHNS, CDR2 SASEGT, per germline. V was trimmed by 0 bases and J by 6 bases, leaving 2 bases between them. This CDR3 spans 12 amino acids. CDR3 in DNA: TGTGCCAGCAGTGAAGCAGATGAAAAACTGTTTTTT. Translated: CASSEADEKLFF.

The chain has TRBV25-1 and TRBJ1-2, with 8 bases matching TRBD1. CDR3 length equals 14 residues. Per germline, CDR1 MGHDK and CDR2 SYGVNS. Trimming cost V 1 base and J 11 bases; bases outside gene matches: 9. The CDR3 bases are TGTGCCAGCAGTGAATCTGGCAGGGGGCGAGGGTACACCTTC. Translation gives CASSESGRGRGYTF.

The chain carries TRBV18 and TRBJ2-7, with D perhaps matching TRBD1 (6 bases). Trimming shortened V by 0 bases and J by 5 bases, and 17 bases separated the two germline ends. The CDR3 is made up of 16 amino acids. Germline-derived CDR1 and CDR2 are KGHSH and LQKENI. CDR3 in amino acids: CASSPPSRGDSNEQYF. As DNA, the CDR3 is TGTGCCAGCTCACCACCGAGCAGGGGCGATAGCAACGAGCAGTACTTC.

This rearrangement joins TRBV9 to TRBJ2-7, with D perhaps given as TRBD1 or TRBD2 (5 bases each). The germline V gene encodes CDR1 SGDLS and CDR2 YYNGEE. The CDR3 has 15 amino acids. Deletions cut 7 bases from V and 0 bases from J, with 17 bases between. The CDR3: CASSIGDGISYEQYF. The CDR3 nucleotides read TGTGCCAGCTCCATTGGGGACGGGATCTCCTACGAGCAGTACTTC.

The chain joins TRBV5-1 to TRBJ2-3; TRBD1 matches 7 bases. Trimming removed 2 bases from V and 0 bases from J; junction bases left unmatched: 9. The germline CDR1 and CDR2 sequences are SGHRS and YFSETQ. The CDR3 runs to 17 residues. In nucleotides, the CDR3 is TGCGCCAGCAGCTTAACCGGGACAGTATCTAGCACAGATACGCAGTATTTT. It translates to CASSLTGTVSSTDTQYF.

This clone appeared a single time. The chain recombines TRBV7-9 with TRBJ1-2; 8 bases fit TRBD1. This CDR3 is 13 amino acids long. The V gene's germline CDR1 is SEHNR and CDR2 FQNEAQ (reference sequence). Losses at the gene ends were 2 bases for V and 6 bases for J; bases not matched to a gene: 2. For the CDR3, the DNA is TGTGCCAGCAGCTTATCAGGGGGCCATGGCTACACCTTC. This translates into CASSLSGGHGYTF.

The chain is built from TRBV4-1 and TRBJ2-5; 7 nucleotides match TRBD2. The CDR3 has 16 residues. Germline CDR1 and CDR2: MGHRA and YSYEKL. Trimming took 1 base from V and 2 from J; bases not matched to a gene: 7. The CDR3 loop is CASSQGMASGQETQYF. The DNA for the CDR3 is TGCGCCAGCAGCCAAGGCATGGCTAGCGGACAAGAGACCCAGTACTTC.